The source of this TCR beta chain is a study of OX40 agonist ivuxolimab in advanced cancers. Study in general: A diagnosis of hepatocellular carcinoma, melanoma, renal cell or head and neck cancer was present in dose-escalation patients. Three patients, one with hepatocellular carcinoma and two with cutaneous melanoma, responded partially. The study's findings and limits: Some patients who did not respond also had low normalized T-cell clonal expansion.

Turning to this clone: No antigen is known for it.

Clones were read by immunoSEQ multiplex PCR, and TCRdb kept only the in-frame ones, dropping some. The sample lists roughly 64,000 clones; under 95% were seen once. This TCR was sampled from an adult with an advanced solid tumor such as melanoma, head and neck, liver or kidney cancer. The material sequenced was CD4+ or CD8+ T cells sorted from blood, taken in a trial of the OX40 agonist ivuxolimab.

The CDR3 region is CAWSEIREQYF. CDR3 in DNA: TGTGCCTGGAGTGAGATTCGCGAGCAGTACTTC. The chain joins TRBV30 to TRBJ2-7; no clear D gene. V was trimmed by 1 base and J by 6 bases, leaving 7 bases between them. The length of the CDR3 is 11 residues. The germline V gene has CDR1 GTSNPN and CDR2 SVGIG (reference sequence).